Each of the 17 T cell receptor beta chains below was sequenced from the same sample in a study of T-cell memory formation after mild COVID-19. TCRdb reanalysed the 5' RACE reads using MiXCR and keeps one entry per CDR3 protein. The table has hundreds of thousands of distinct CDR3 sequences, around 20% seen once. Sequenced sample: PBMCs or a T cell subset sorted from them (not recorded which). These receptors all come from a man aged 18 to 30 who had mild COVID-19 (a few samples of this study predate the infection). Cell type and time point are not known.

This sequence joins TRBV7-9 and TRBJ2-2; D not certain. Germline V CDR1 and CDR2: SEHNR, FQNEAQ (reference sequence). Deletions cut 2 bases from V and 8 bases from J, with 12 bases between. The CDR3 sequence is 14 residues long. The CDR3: CASSLSVVSGELFF. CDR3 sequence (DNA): TGTGCCAGCAGCTTATCGGTGGTGTCGGGGGAGCTGTTTTTT.

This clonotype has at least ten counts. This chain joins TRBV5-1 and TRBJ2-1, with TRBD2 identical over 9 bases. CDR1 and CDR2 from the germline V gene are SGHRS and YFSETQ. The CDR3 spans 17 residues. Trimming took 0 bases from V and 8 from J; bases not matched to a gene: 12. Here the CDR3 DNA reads TGCGCCAGCAGCTTGGCGGCGGGCGGGGGGGCCGTCGATGAGCAGTTCTTC. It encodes CASSLAAGGGAVDEQFF.

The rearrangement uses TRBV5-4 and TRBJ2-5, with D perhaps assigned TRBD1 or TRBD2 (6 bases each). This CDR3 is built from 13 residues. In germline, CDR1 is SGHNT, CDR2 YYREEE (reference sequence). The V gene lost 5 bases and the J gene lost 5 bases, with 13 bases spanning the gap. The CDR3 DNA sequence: TGTGCCAGCAGACCGATAGGGGGGGAGACCCAGTACTTC. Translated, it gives CASRPIGGETQYF. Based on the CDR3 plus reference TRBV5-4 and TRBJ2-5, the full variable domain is ETGVTQSPTHLIKTRGQQVTLRCSSQSGHNTVSWYQQALGQGPQFIFQYYREEENGRGNFPPRFSGLQFPNYSSELNVNALELDDSALYLCASRPIGGETQYFGPGTRLLVL.

The CDR3 DNA reads as TGTGCCAGCAGTAATCCGCCCAGGGCCCGGGAAAAACTGTTTTTT. This sequence encodes CASSNPPRAREKLFF. This sequence joins TRBV28 and TRBJ1-4; possibly TRBD1 for D (5 bases). CDR3 size: 15 residues. V was cut by 5 bases and J by 8 bases, with 18 bases left in between. CDR1 is MDHEN and CDR2 is SYDVKM in the germline V gene.

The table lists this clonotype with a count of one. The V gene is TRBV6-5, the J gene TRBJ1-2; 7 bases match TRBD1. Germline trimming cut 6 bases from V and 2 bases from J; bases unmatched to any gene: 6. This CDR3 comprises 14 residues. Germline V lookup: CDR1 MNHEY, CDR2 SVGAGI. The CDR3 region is CASRAGGRNYGYTF. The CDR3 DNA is TGTGCCAGCAGAGCAGGGGGTCGGAACTATGGCTACACCTTC.

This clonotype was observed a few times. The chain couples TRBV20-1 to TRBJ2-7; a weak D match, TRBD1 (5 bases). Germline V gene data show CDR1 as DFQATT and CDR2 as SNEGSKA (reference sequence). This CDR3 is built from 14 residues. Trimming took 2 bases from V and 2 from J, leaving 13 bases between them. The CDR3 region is CSARRHQGTYEQYV. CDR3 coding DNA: TGCAGTGCTAGAAGGCACCAGGGAACCTACGAGCAGTACGTC.

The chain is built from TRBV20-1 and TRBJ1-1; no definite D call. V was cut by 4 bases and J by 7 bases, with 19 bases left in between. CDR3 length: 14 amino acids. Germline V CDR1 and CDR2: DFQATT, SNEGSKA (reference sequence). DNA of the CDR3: TGCAGTGCTACCGACCGGGGAGGGTTACATGAAGCTTTCTTT. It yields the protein CSATDRGGLHEAFF.

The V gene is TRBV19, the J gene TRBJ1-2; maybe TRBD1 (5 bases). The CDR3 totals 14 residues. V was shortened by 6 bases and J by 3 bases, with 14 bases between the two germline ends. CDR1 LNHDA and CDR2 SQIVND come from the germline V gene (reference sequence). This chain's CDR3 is CASSSQGGDYGYTF. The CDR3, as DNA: TGTGCCAGTAGCTCTCAGGGCGGAGACTATGGCTACACCTTC.

CDR3 in DNA: TGTGCCAGCAGCTTTTTCCAGGTTAGGGATGGCTACACCTTC. Translation: CASSFFQVRDGYTF. The V and J genes are TRBV7-2 and TRBJ1-2, with D hard to call. The germline CDR1 and CDR2 sequences are SGHTA and FQGNSA. The CDR3 is made up of 14 amino acids. The V and J ends lost 3 bases and 6 bases respectively, with 14 bases between them.

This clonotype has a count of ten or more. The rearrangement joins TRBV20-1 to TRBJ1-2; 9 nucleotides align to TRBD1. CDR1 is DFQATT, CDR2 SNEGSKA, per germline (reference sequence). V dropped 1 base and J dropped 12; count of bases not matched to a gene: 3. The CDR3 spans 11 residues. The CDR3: CSARGQGDDTF. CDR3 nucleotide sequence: TGCAGTGCTAGAGGACAGGGGGATGACACCTTC.

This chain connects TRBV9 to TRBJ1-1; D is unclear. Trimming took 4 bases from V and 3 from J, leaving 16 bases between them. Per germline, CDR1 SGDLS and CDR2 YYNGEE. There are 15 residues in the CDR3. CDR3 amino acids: CASSRKGDSYTEAFF. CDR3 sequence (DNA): TGTGCCAGCAGCCGCAAGGGCGACTCCTACACTGAAGCTTTCTTT.

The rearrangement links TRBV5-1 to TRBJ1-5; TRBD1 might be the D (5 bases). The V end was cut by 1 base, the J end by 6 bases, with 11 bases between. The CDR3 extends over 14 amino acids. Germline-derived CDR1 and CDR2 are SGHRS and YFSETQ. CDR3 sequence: CASSLTRGGQPQHF. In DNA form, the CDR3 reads TGCGCCAGCAGCTTGACCCGGGGCGGTCAGCCCCAGCATTTT.

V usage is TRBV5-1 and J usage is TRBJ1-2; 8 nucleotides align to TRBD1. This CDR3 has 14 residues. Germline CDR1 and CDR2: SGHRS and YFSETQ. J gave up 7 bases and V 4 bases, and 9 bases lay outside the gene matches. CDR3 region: CASSPDRGIGGYTF. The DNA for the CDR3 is TGCGCCAGCAGCCCTGACAGGGGAATTGGTGGCTACACCTTC.

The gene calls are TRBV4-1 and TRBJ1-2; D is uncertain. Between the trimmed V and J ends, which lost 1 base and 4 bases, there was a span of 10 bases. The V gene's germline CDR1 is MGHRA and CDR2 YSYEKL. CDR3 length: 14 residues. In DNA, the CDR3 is TGCGCCAGCAGCCAAGCGGGCGCTTTCTATGGCTACACCTTC. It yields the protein CASSQAGAFYGYTF.

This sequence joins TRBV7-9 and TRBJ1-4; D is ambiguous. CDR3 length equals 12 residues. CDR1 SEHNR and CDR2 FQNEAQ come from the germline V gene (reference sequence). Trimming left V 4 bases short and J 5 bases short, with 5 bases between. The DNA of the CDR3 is TGTGCCAGCAGCTCGGACAATGAAAAACTGTTTTTT. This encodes CASSSDNEKLFF.

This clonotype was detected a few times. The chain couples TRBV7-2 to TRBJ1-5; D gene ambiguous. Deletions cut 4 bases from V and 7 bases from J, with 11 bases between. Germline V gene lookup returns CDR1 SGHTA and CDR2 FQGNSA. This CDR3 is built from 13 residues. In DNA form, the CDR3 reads TGTGCCAGCAGCTATAGAGGGCAACAGCCCCAGCATTTT. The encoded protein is CASSYRGQQPQHF.

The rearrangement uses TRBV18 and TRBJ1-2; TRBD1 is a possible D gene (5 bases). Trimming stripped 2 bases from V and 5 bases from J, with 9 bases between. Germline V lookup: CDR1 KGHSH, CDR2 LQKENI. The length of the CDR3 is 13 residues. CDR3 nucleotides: TGTGCCAGCTCACCATCAGGGCAGTATGGCTACACCTTC. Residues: CASSPSGQYGYTF.